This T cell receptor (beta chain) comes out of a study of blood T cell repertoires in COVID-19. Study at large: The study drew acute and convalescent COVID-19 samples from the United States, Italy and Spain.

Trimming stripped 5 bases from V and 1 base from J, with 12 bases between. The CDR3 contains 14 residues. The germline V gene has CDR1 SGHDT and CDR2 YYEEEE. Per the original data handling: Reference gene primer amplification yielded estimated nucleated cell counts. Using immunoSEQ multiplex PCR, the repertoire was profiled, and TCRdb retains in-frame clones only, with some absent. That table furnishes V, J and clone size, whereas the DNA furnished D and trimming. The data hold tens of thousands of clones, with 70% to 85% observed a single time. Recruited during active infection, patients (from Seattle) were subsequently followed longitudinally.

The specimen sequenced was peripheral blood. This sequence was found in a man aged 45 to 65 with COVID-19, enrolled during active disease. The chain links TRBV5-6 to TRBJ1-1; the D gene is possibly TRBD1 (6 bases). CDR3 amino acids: CASSFGQSNTEAFF. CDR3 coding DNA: TGTGCCAGCAGTTTTGGACAGTCGAACACTGAAGCTTTCTTT.